What follows are 8 T cell receptor beta chains derived from one specimen sequenced in a study of blood T cell repertoires in COVID-19 (dated by TCRdb to 2020 to 2021). Receptor amplification or capture employed the immunoSEQ multiplex PCR assay. This is the immuneACCESS table as TCRdb keeps it, with only in-frame sequences that have V and J called. A part of the clones is gone; compared with another copy, unresolved V genes explain less than half, and the rest is unexplained. This sample is represented by about 190,000 clones; approximately 84% of them were singletons. Approximately 5.1% of the sample lies in the top ten. Sequencing was performed on peripheral blood. Every receptor here comes from a woman in her 70s with active or convalescent COVID-19.

V and J are TRBV2 and TRBJ1-5, with a possible D match to TRBD1 (6 bases). This CDR3 region has 15 residues. The germline V and J ends were trimmed by 5 bases and 0 bases, with 11 bases remaining between them. Germline-derived CDR1 and CDR2 are SNHLY and FYNNEI. CDR3 amino acids: CASSKQGYSNQPQHF. DNA for the CDR3: TGTGCCAGCAGTAAACAGGGTTATAGCAATCAGCCCCAGCATTTT.

The chain employs TRBV29-1 and TRBJ2-5, with 7 bases lining up with TRBD1. V was pared by 4 bases and J by 0 bases, with 8 bases of the junction left unmatched. This CDR3 comprises 15 residues. Germline values: CDR1 SQVTM, CDR2 ANQGSEA. The CDR3 protein is CSVATQTGYQETQYF. The CDR3 coding sequence is TGCAGCGTTGCGACCCAGACAGGGTACCAAGAGACCCAGTACTTC.

This clone is a singleton in its sample. V usage is TRBV27 and J usage is TRBJ1-5; D not resolved. CDR1 and CDR2 from the germline V gene are MNHEY and SMNVEV (reference sequence). V was shortened by 1 base and J by 6 bases, with 16 bases between the two germline ends. The CDR3 is 16 residues long. DNA for the CDR3: TGTGCCAGCAGTTTATTCCAGCCCTTGGGCAGTCAGCCCCAGCATTTT. It specifies CASSLFQPLGSQPQHF.

V gene TRBV7-3 combines with J gene TRBJ2-3; D possibly corresponds to TRBD1 (5 bases). Trimming pared 5 bases from V and 5 bases from J, leaving 14 bases between. CDR1 and CDR2 (germline): SGHTA, FQGTGA. This CDR3 is built from 14 residues. The DNA of the CDR3 is TGTGCCAGCAGCCCAATAGGGGTCGGAGATACGCAGTATTTT. Its translation is CASSPIGVGDTQYF.

The chain joins TRBV13 to TRBJ1-2; 10 bases agree with TRBD1. The germline CDR1 and CDR2 sequences are PRHDT and FYEKMQ (reference sequence). V trimming: 4 bases; J trimming: 3 bases; junction bases outside the gene matches: 5. This CDR3 contains 15 residues. DNA for the CDR3: TGTGCCAGCAGCTCGACCGGGACAGGGGACTATGGCTACACCTTC. The encoded protein is CASSSTGTGDYGYTF.

The chain employs TRBV10-3 and TRBJ2-7; 7 bases agree with TRBD1. After removal of 6 bases from V and 4 bases from J, the junction contained 12 bases not matched to a gene. Germline V gene lookup returns CDR1 ENHRY and CDR2 SYGVKD. The CDR3 loop spans 15 amino acids. The CDR3 sequence is CAIRRNRGIGYEQYF. The CDR3 coding sequence is TGTGCCATCAGAAGGAACAGGGGTATAGGGTACGAGCAGTACTTC.

CDR3 sequence: CATQRTGGTGELFF. The CDR3 DNA is TGCGCCACCCAGCGGACAGGGGGCACCGGGGAGCTGTTTTTT. This chain connects TRBV5-1 to TRBJ2-2; 10 bases agree with TRBD1. The germline gives CDR1 SGHRS, CDR2 YFSETQ. The V gene end was trimmed by 9 bases and the J gene end by 4 bases; junction bases not matched to a gene: 6. The CDR3 spans 14 residues.

This chain joins TRBV13 and TRBJ2-1; maybe TRBD2 (5 bases). The CDR3 covers 19 residues. V lost 4 bases to trimming and J lost 1 base, with 23 bases between them. Germline values: CDR1 PRHDT, CDR2 FYEKMQ (reference sequence). In nucleotides, the CDR3 is TGTGCCAGCAGCTCCTTAGTGCTAGCAAGCCCCGAGTCCTACAATGAGCAGTTCTTC. Translation: CASSSLVLASPESYNEQFF.